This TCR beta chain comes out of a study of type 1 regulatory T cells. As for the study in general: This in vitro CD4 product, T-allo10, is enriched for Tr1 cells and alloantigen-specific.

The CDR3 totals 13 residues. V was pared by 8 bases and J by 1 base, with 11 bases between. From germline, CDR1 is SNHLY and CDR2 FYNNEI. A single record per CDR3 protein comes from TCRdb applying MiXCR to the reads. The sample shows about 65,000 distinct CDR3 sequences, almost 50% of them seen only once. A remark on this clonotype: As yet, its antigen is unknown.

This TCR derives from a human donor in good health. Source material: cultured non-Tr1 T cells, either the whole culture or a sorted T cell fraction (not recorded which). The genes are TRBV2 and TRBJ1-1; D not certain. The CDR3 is CASCSHPNTEAFF. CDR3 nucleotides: TGTGCCAGCTGCAGCCACCCGAACACTGAAGCTTTCTTT. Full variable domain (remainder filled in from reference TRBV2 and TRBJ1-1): EPEVTQTPSHQVTQMGQEVILRCVPISNHLYFYWYRQILGQKVEFLVSFYNNEISEKSEIFDDQFSVERPDGSNFTLKIRSTKLEDSAMYFCASCSHPNTEAFFGQGTRLTVV.